This TCR beta chain comes out of a study of low-dose radiotherapy and immunotherapy resistance in tumors. Regarding time point: before trial treatment. TRAV- and TRBV-specific primers primed first-strand cDNA, covering alpha and beta chains. Amplification, which lasted around 20 PCR cycles, used a constant-region primer and V-primer adapter to amplify TCRs. TCRdb redid the calling of the reads with MiXCR, one entry per CDR3 protein. This sample has tens of thousands of distinct CDR3 sequences, with 15% to 20% found just once. CDR3 length equals 15 residues. V lost 0 bases and J lost 2, with 10 bases in between. Germline-derived CDR1 and CDR2 are MNHGY and SAAAGT.

This chain links TRBV6-8 with TRBJ1-2, with D tentatively TRBD1 (5 bases). Sequences were derived from PBMCs, sampled before treatment. The clonotype originates from a male donor with prostate cancer. DNA of the CDR3: TGTGCCAGCAGTTACTCGCAGGGTGCGAACTATGGCTACACCTTC. Encoded protein: CASSYSQGANYGYTF.